Listed here are 19 T cell receptor beta chains from one sample, sequenced in a study of T cell responses to AZD1222 COVID-19 vaccine. Produced via immunoSEQ multiplex PCR; TCRdb's table is partial and in-frame only. The repertoire has 100,000 to 120,000 clones, 81% of them found once; the top ten carry approximately 4.6%. The source was peripheral blood, collected on day 0 of AZD1222 vaccination. Receptors originate from an adult in good health.

The V and J genes are TRBV5-1 and TRBJ2-7, with TRBD2 matching 7 bases. The V gene's germline CDR1 is SGHRS and CDR2 YFSETQ. The V and J ends lost 3 bases and 3 bases, in that order; junction bases with no gene match: 12. This CDR3 is 16 amino acids long. This chain's CDR3 is CASSSSLLARGYEQYF. CDR3 DNA: TGCGCCAGCAGCTCGAGTTTACTAGCGAGGGGCTACGAGCAGTACTTC.

The chain combines TRBV10-1 with TRBJ1-3, with 9 positions matching TRBD1. V trimming: 6 bases; J trimming: 4 bases; junction bases outside the gene matches: 7. Germline CDR1 WNHNN, CDR2 SYGVQD (reference sequence). This CDR3 contains 15 residues. DNA of the CDR3: TGCGCCAGCAGAGGGACAGGGCCTGTCGGAAACACCATATATTTT. It specifies CASRGTGPVGNTIYF.

The V and J genes are TRBV9 and TRBJ2-3; 8 bases are a match to TRBD2. The CDR3 extends over 15 amino acids. In germline, CDR1 is SGDLS, CDR2 YYNGEE. With 2 bases clipped from V and 4 bases from J, the junction kept 6 bases outside the gene matches. CDR3 in DNA: TGTGCCAGCAGCGTTGGACTAGCCAGGGCAGATACGCAGTATTTT. Its translation: CASSVGLARADTQYF.

In its sample, this clone was seen once. The gene calls are TRBV18 and TRBJ2-2; D not resolved. The CDR3 loop spans 16 amino acids. With 3 bases removed from V and 0 bases from J, the gap between germline ends came to 11 bases. Germline V gene sequence: CDR1 KGHSH, CDR2 LQKENI. The CDR3 sequence is CASSPRKGANTGELFF. In nucleotides, the CDR3 is TGTGCCAGCTCACCTCGCAAGGGCGCGAACACCGGGGAGCTGTTTTTT.

The chain has TRBV4-1 and TRBJ2-2, with no clear D. The CDR3 is made up of 15 amino acids. Germline assignment: CDR1 MGHRA and CDR2 YSYEKL. Trimming removed 2 bases at V and 0 bases at J, with 7 bases between. The CDR3: CASSQQHPNTGELFF. For the CDR3, the DNA is TGCGCCAGCAGCCAACAGCATCCGAACACCGGGGAGCTGTTTTTT.

The rearrangement links TRBV5-4 to TRBJ1-4; D uncertain. Trimming took 4 bases from V and 3 from J, leaving 4 bases between them. This CDR3 is 12 amino acids long. Germline CDR1 is SGHNT and CDR2 is YYREEE (reference sequence). The CDR3 loop is CASSTANEKLFF. In DNA, the CDR3 is TGTGCCAGCAGCACGGCTAATGAAAAACTGTTTTTT.

The chain links TRBV3-1 (or the pseudogene TRBV3-2) to TRBJ2-5; maybe TRBD2 (7 bases). V gave up 1 base and J gave up 5 bases, with 17 bases separating them. Germline V lookup: CDR1 LGHDT, CDR2 YNNKEL (reference sequence). The CDR3 length is 16 residues. CDR3 sequence: CASSQGAGAKSETQYF. As DNA, the CDR3 is TGTGCCAGCAGCCAAGGGGCGGGGGCGAAATCTGAGACCCAGTACTTC.

The chain is built from TRBV5-8 and TRBJ1-1, with D unclear. The V and J ends lost 0 bases and 5 bases respectively, with 14 bases between them. CDR1 and CDR2 (germline): SGHTS, YDEGEE. The CDR3 loop spans 15 amino acids. This CDR3 reads CASSLDSSPGTEAFF. For the CDR3, the DNA is TGTGCCAGCAGCTTGGATAGCTCTCCGGGGACTGAAGCTTTCTTT.

The count of this clone is one. The chain couples TRBV6-5 to TRBJ1-2; the D gene is possibly TRBD1 (6 bases). CDR3 size: 13 residues. Germline loops: CDR1 MNHEY, CDR2 SVGAGI. V was clipped by 4 bases and J by 7 bases, with 13 bases between them. The CDR3 protein is CASSSRQEAGYTF. The CDR3 nucleotides read TGTGCCAGCAGTTCCCGACAGGAGGCTGGCTACACCTTC.

The CDR3 protein is CASIDTWDTLGNQPQHF. DNA for the CDR3: TGTGCCAGCATTGATACCTGGGACACGCTTGGCAATCAGCCCCAGCATTTT. The chain is built from TRBV6-4 and TRBJ1-5; TRBD1 might be the D (6 bases). The CDR3 runs 17 residues. V was pared by 7 bases and J by 2 bases, with 21 bases between. Looked up from germline, CDR1 is MRHNA and CDR2 is SNTAGT.

This clone was found once. V is TRBV4-1 and J is TRBJ1-4; the match to TRBD1 covers 7 bases. Trimming took 0 bases from V and 2 from J; bases not matched to a gene: 12. From germline, CDR1 is MGHRA and CDR2 YSYEKL. The CDR3 loop spans 19 amino acids. CDR3 sequence reads: CASSQDSAGGSRTNEKLFF. The CDR3 bases are TGCGCCAGCAGCCAAGACTCGGCAGGGGGAAGCAGGACTAATGAAAAACTGTTTTTT.

The rearrangement uses TRBV28 and TRBJ2-1, with 11 bases lining up with TRBD2. The CDR3 extends over 15 amino acids. Germline assignment: CDR1 MDHEN and CDR2 SYDVKM. V gave up 9 bases and J gave up 7 bases; unmatched junction bases: 11. In DNA form, the CDR3 reads TGTGCCAGTGCGTTAGCGGGGGGGCCGAGGAATGAGCAGTTCTTC. It specifies CASALAGGPRNEQFF.

The chain couples TRBV28 to TRBJ1-4; 10 bases map to TRBD1. V dropped 6 bases and J dropped 3; count of bases not matched to a gene: 10. This CDR3 is built from 17 residues. Germline V CDR1 and CDR2: MDHEN, SYDVKM. In DNA, the CDR3 is TGTGCCAGCAGCCTAGCGGGACAGGGGTGGTCTAATGAAAAACTGTTTTTT. This translates into CASSLAGQGWSNEKLFF.

CDR3 sequence (DNA): TGTGCCAGCAGCAAATCAAAGGGGGCCCCAGAGACCCAGTACTTC. It encodes CASSKSKGAPETQYF. The rearrangement uses TRBV21-1 and TRBJ2-5; no check of the table's D call, TRBD1, against the DNA was made. TRBV21-1 is a recognized pseudogene. This CDR3 contains 15 residues.

The chain carries TRBV7-2 and TRBJ2-6; the D is unclear. Germline V CDR1 and CDR2: SGHTA, FQGNSA. V was pared by 1 base and J by 4 bases, with 2 bases between. The CDR3 extends over 13 amino acids. CDR3: CASSLGGANVLTF. Written as DNA, the CDR3 is TGTGCCAGCAGCTTAGGGGGGGCCAACGTCCTGACTTTC.

This clone was found a few times. V gene TRBV27 combines with J gene TRBJ1-2, with D hard to call. The CDR3 covers 14 residues. The V end was cut by 8 bases, the J end by 6 bases, with 19 bases between. Germline-derived CDR1 and CDR2 are MNHEY and SMNVEV (reference sequence). CDR3 DNA sequence: TGTGCCAGCTCCGCGCGGGGATCCCCAAATGGCTACACCTTC. Residues: CASSARGSPNGYTF.

This chain links TRBV7-2 with TRBJ2-5, with D perhaps TRBD1 (5 bases). With 1 base removed from V and 5 bases from J, the gap between germline ends came to 8 bases. Germline assignment: CDR1 SGHTA and CDR2 FQGNSA. The CDR3 contains 13 residues. For the CDR3, the DNA is TGTGCCAGCAGCTTAGGACAGTTGGAGACCCAGTACTTC. This codes for CASSLGQLETQYF.

The chain carries TRBV6-1 and TRBJ1-4; D may be TRBD1 (5 bases). The CDR3 runs 14 residues. Germline CDR1 MNHNS, CDR2 SASEGT. V gave up 3 bases and J gave up 8 bases, with 13 bases separating them. CDR3 protein: CASSETWRGEKLFF. DNA for the CDR3: TGTGCCAGCAGTGAGACCTGGAGGGGCGAAAAACTGTTTTTT.

This clone was found once. This sequence joins TRBV14 and TRBJ2-5; a possible D gene is TRBD1 (6 bases). V was cut by 2 bases and J by 2 bases, with 12 bases left in between. Germline-derived CDR1 and CDR2 are SGHDN and FVKESK. The CDR3 runs 15 residues. The CDR3 loop is CASSQSDRHQETQYF. The CDR3 DNA follows: TGTGCCAGCAGCCAATCTGACAGGCATCAAGAGACCCAGTACTTC.